Following are 3 T cell receptor beta chains from one sample sequenced in a study of Graves' ophthalmopathy and Graves' hyperthyroidism. RNA transcripts served as template for amplifying TCR beta CDR3 sequences. HTBI primers were employed in first-round RT-PCR, then a second-round multiplex PCR followed. MiXCR, applied by TCRdb to the multiplex PCR reads, yields one record per CDR3 protein. Counted here are approximately 45,000 distinct CDR3 sequences, under 55% occurring once; the ten biggest clones make up less than 25%. Source material: peripheral blood. These receptors all come from an adult man with Graves' ophthalmopathy.

This clonotype was recorded many times. V usage is TRBV5-1 and J usage is TRBJ1-4, with 7 bases aligning to TRBD1. V lost 4 bases and J lost 7; bases outside the gene matches: 7. Germline lookup yields CDR1 SGHRS and CDR2 YFSETQ. The CDR3 spans 14 residues. CDR3 nucleotides: TGCGCCAGCAGCCAAGGACAGGAGGCTGAAAAACTGTTTTTT. Its protein product is CASSQGQEAEKLFF.

This clonotype was counted a single time. The chain combines TRBV11-3 with TRBJ2-2; D unclear. V was clipped by 2 bases and J by 8 bases, with 6 bases between them. The CDR3 is 12 amino acids. Germline assignment: CDR1 SGHNT and CDR2 YENEEA. CDR3: CASSLSTGELFF. The CDR3 coding sequence is TGTGCCAGCAGCTTATCGACAGGGGAGCTGTTTTTT.

The chain employs TRBV24-1 and TRBJ1-5; D unclear. Deletions cut 12 bases from V and 0 bases from J, with 17 bases between. Germline CDR1 KGHDR, CDR2 SFDVKD. This CDR3 has 15 residues. In DNA, the CDR3 is TGTGCCCAACACGAGGCGGGAGGTAGCAATCAGCCCCAGCATTTT. This sequence encodes CAQHEAGGSNQPQHF.